Detailed here is one T cell receptor beta chain. Donation came from healthy HIV-negative adults that had no recent acute infections or vaccinations. These data are taken from a study of shared clonotypes between healthy human individuals. Sequencing used immunoSEQ multiplex PCR; TCRdb keeps in-frame clones, though not all of them. The sample has a few million clones, approximately 93% seen once. The specimen sequenced was naive CD4+ T cells from PBMCs. Subset described: CD45RA+ positively selected. The source of this sequence is a man aged 18 to 30 in good health. Some clones in this sample may be carry-over from other donors' samples.

CDR3 DNA: TGTGCCACCAGCAGGACTAGCGGGAGTGGCACAGATACGCAGTATTTT. Its protein product is CATSRTSGSGTDTQYF. This chain connects TRBV15 to TRBJ2-3; 12 nucleotides agree with TRBD2. This CDR3 has 16 amino acids. V lost 3 bases and J lost 1; bases outside the gene matches: 2. The germline CDR1 and CDR2 sequences are LNHNV and YYDKDF (reference sequence). Supplemented by reference TRBV15 and TRBJ2-3, the full variable domain reads DAMVIQNPRYQVTQFGKPVTLSCSQTLNHNVMYWYQQKSSQAPKLLFHYYDKDFNNEADTPDNFQSRRPNTSFCFLDIRSPGLGDTAMYLCATSRTSGSGTDTQYFGPGTRLTVL.